The clone carrying this T cell receptor beta chain occurred many times. Its antigen is unidentified. This sample was taken from a study of T cells in Graves' hyperthyroidism and ophthalmopathy. The diagnostic basis comprised clinical symptoms, serum thyroxine and TRAb, thyroid ultrasound and orbital computed tomography. General observations from the study: Most thyroid clonotypes expanded above 0.001 were also detected in blood. The model identified upcoming ophthalmopathy a median about six months ahead of onset.

In germline, CDR1 is SGHVS, CDR2 FNYEAQ. The CDR3 totals 14 residues. V was clipped by 4 bases and J by 6 bases, with 12 bases between them. From RNA transcripts, TCR beta CDR3 regions were amplified. Initially, a first-round RT-PCR of the TCR CDR3 employed the HTBI primer set. A single record per CDR3 protein comes from TCRdb applying MiXCR to the multiplex PCR reads. The sample records 500,000 to 600,000 distinct CDR3 sequences, about 45% being singletons. The gene calls are TRBV7-6 and TRBJ2-2; D may be TRBD1 (6 bases). The source of this sequence is an adult woman with Graves' disease, either hyperthyroidism or ophthalmopathy (not recorded which). Input material: peripheral blood or thyroid tissue (not recorded which). CDR3: CASSSVTGPGELFF. The CDR3 DNA reads TGTGCCAGCAGCTCAGTGACAGGTCCCGGGGAGCTGTTTTTT. The variable domain in full, completed from reference TRBV7-6 and TRBJ2-2, reads GAGVSQSPRYKVTKRGQDVALRCDPISGHVSLYWYRQALGQGPEFLTYFNYEAQQDKSGLPNDRFSAERPEGSISTLTIQRTEQRDSAMYRCASSSVTGPGELFFGEGSRLTVL.